The clone carrying this T cell receptor beta chain showed up many times. The target antigen is unknown. Breast cancer patients provided tissue from their axillary draining lymph nodes. The data originate from a study of breast tumors, draining lymph nodes, adjacent tissues. TCRdb redid the calling of the multiplex PCR reads with MiXCR, one entry per CDR3 protein. The data show some 200,000 distinct CDR3 sequences, around 33% seen once. V lost 0 bases, J lost 3 bases, and 4 bases lay in between. The CDR3 consists of 12 residues. The germline V gene has CDR1 SGHKS and CDR2 YYEKEE (reference sequence). Overall study results and limits: Tumor TCR diversity was below lymph nodes but above nontumor tissue. The data were judged consistent with most tumor T cells coming from lymph node and expanding in tumor. Compared with basal-like, luminal-like tumors shared significantly more repertoire with nontumor tissue.

Sequenced material: axillary lymph node tissue. The J gene is TRBJ2-7, the V gene TRBV5-5, with D unresolved. The receptor was derived from a female donor with breast cancer. Some clones in this sample may be carry-over from other donors' samples. CDR3 amino acids: CASSLDFYEQYF. The CDR3 DNA follows: TGTGCCAGCAGCTTGGATTTCTACGAGCAGTACTTC.